These 5 T cell receptor beta chains share one sample of origin, sequenced in a study of blood T cell repertoires in COVID-19. Using immunoSEQ multiplex PCR, the repertoire was profiled, and TCRdb retains in-frame clones only, with some absent. In the table there are about 100,000 clones, around nine tenths of which are singletons. Material: peripheral blood. All receptors come from a woman under 40 with acute or convalescent COVID-19.

The rearrangement joins TRBV27 to TRBJ2-7, with D maybe TRBD1 (6 bases). CDR3 length equals 14 residues. The V end lost 6 bases, the J end lost 3 bases, and 15 bases lay between the germline ends. Germline CDR1 and CDR2: MNHEY and SMNVEV (reference sequence). The CDR3 loop is CASRSGQRLYEQYF. For the CDR3, the DNA is TGTGCCAGCAGGTCAGGACAGAGGCTCTACGAGCAGTACTTC.

The rearrangement uses TRBV7-9 and TRBJ1-1; 7 bases align to TRBD1. After removal of 1 base from V and 5 bases from J, the junction contained 4 bases not matched to a gene. The CDR3 length is 14 residues. From germline, CDR1 is SEHNR and CDR2 FQNEAQ (reference sequence). The CDR3 spells CASSLEGAVTEAFF. The CDR3 nucleotides are TGTGCCAGCAGCTTAGAGGGGGCGGTTACTGAAGCTTTCTTT. The variable domain in full, completed from reference TRBV7-9 and TRBJ1-1, reads DTGVSQNPRHKITKRGQNVTFRCDPISEHNRLYWYRQTLGQGPEFLTYFQNEAQLEKSRLLSDRFSAERPKGSFSTLEIQRTEQGDSAMYLCASSLEGAVTEAFFGQGTRLTVV.

The sample holds one count of this clone. The chain combines TRBV11-3 with TRBJ2-7; 7 bases are a match to TRBD2. Germline CDR1 is SGHNT and CDR2 is YENEEA. CDR3 size: 15 residues. The trim removed 5 bases at V and 5 bases at J, leaving 12 bases unmatched. The CDR3 DNA follows: TGTGCCAGCAGCCGTTGGGGGGGTCAAGTAGACGAGCAGTACTTC. It codes for CASSRWGGQVDEQYF. The full variable domain, completed using reference TRBV11-3 and TRBJ2-7, is EAGVVQSPRYKIIEKKQPVAFWCNPISGHNTLYWYLQNLGQGPELLIRYENEEAVDDSQLPKDRFSAERLKGVDSTLKIQPAELGDSAVYLCASSRWGGQVDEQYFGPGTRLTVT.

This clone has only a few counts. The rearrangement uses TRBV28 and TRBJ2-7; D gene ambiguous. This CDR3 is built from 16 residues. Germline CDR1 and CDR2: MDHEN and SYDVKM. V shed 4 bases and J shed 6 bases, with 22 bases lying between them. CDR3 DNA sequence: TGTGCCAGCAGTTCCCTTCCCCGTCGGGTCGGGTCCGAGCAGTACTTC. It encodes CASSSLPRRVGSEQYF. Full variable domain (remainder filled in from reference TRBV28 and TRBJ2-7): DVKVTQSSRYLVKRTGEKVFLECVQDMDHENMFWYRQDPGLGLRLIYFSYDVKMKEKGDIPEGYSVSREKKERFSLILESASTNQTSMYLCASSSLPRRVGSEQYFGPGTRLTVT.

The chain is built from TRBV6-1 and TRBJ1-4; TRBD1 might be the D (5 bases). Deletions cut 1 base from V and 14 bases from J, with 17 bases between. The germline CDR1 and CDR2 sequences are MNHNS and SASEGT. The CDR3 length is 14 residues. The CDR3 loop reads CASSEGIRGEALFF. The CDR3 DNA reads TGTGCCAGCAGTGAAGGGATCCGGGGGGAAGCGCTGTTTTTT.